The sample holds a few counts of the clone carrying this T cell receptor (beta chain). Germline is not matched at one junction end, which may reflect a read error. A sample-barcoded 5' primer and a J-beta primer mix were used in a second PCR of about 6 to 12 cycles. Per-sample output comprised a minimum of 3 million paired-end reads containing CDR3. In TCRdb, the 5' RACE reads were re-called with MiXCR into one record per CDR3 protein. Found here are some 850,000 distinct CDR3 sequences, more than 25% of them singletons; the top ten hold about 3%. The length of the CDR3 is 12 residues. Looked up from germline, CDR1 is SNHLY and CDR2 is FYNNEI. These data come from a study of blood T cells in healthy people across ages. Overall study context: About one barcoded TCR beta cDNA was captured per two T cells.

All donors came from Russia, were Caucasian and healthy, and spanned ages roughly 6 to 100. A further study also used this sample, focusing on T cells of mothers and their children.

Sequenced input: blood. The genes are TRBV2 and TRBJ1-2; 7 positions agree with TRBD1. The sequence came from a boy under 18 in good health. In nucleotides, the CDR3 is TGTGCCAGCAGCCTAAACCCGGGACAGCCGGACTTC. Translation: CASSLNPGQPDF.